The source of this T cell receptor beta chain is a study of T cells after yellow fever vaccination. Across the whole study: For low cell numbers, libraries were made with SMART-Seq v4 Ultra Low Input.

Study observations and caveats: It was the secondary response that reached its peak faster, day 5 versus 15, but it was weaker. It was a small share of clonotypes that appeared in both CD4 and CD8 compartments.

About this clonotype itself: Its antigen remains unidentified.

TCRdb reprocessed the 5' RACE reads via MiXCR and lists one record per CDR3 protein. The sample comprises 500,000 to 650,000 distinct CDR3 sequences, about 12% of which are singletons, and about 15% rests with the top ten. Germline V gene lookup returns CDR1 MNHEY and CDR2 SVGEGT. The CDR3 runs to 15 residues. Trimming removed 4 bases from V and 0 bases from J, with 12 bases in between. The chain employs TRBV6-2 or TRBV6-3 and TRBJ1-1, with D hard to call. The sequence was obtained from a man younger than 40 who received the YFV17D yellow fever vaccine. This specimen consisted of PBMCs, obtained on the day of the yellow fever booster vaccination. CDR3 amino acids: CASSLRSSMNTEAFF. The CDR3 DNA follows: TGTGCCAGCAGTTTACGATCGAGCATGAACACTGAAGCTTTCTTT.